The entry below gives a single T cell receptor (beta chain) sequence along with its context. Germline-derived CDR1 and CDR2 are SGHRS and YFSETQ. This CDR3 is built from 14 residues. Trimming left V 0 bases short and J 3 bases short, with 9 bases between. This sample stems from a study of T cell responses to AZD1222 COVID-19 vaccine. The data were produced by immunoSEQ multiplex PCR, yet TCRdb's version contains in-frame clones alone and is incomplete. The repertoire holds 75,000 to 90,000 clones, approximately 85% seen once, with 3.4% in the top ten. V and J are TRBV5-1 and TRBJ2-5; D gene unclear. The TCR comes from an adult who received the AZD1222 COVID-19 vaccine. This specimen consisted of peripheral blood, obtained 28 days after the second AZD1222 dose. The CDR3 DNA sequence: TGCGCCAGCAGCTTGGGAACCACGGAAGAGACCCAGTACTTC. This sequence encodes CASSLGTTEETQYF.